Listed here are 26 T cell receptor beta chains from one sample, sequenced in a study of blood T cell repertoires in COVID-19. The protocol was immunoSEQ multiplex PCR, while the TCRdb copy is restricted to in-frame clones and leaves out a portion. This sample yields 30,000 to 35,000 clones, of which around nine tenths are seen a single time; about an eighth belongs to the top ten. The sequencing sample was made of peripheral blood. Source of these receptors: a human donor in a cohort sampled during active COVID-19.

The chain combines TRBV13 with TRBJ1-5; D is ambiguous. V was pared by 5 bases and J by 3 bases, with 5 bases between. This CDR3 contains 12 residues. Germline loops: CDR1 PRHDT, CDR2 FYEKMQ (reference sequence). The CDR3 loop is CASSLPNQPQHF. The DNA of the CDR3 is TGTGCCAGCAGCCTTCCCAATCAGCCCCAGCATTTT. Full variable domain (outside the CDR3, taken from reference TRBV13 and TRBJ1-5): AAGVIQSPRHLIKEKRETATLKCYPIPRHDTVYWYQQGPGQDPQFLISFYEKMQSDKGSIPDRFSAQQFSDYHSELNMSSLELGDSALYFCASSLPNQPQHFGDGTRLSIL.

This chain connects TRBV27 to TRBJ2-1; 7 positions agree with TRBD2. Looked up from germline, CDR1 is MNHEY and CDR2 is SMNVEV (reference sequence). This CDR3 has 14 residues. The trim removed 4 bases at V and 9 bases at J, leaving 9 bases unmatched. CDR3 sequence (DNA): TGTGCCAGCAGTTCCCTCAGGGAGGGCGGTGAGCAGTTCTTC. The encoded protein is CASSSLREGGEQFF.

This chain joins TRBV28 and TRBJ2-1, with TRBD2 matching over 12 bases. CDR3 length equals 15 residues. Germline V gives CDR1 MDHEN, CDR2 SYDVKM. The trim removed 7 bases at V and 6 bases at J, leaving 7 bases unmatched. CDR3 amino acids: CASKLAGGPGNEQFF. CDR3 in DNA: TGTGCCAGCAAGCTAGCGGGAGGGCCAGGCAATGAGCAGTTCTTC.

This sequence joins TRBV6-5 and TRBJ2-5; 11 bases line up with TRBD1. The CDR3 sequence is 15 residues long. V shed 6 bases, J shed 5 bases, and the junction held 8 bases outside the gene matches. CDR1 and CDR2 (germline): MNHEY, SVGAGI. The CDR3 DNA follows: TGTGCCAGCAGGCCTGGACAGGGGGCTTCGGAGACCCAGTACTTC. This sequence encodes CASRPGQGASETQYF.

The rearrangement links TRBV6-5 to TRBJ2-1, with D possibly being TRBD1 (5 bases). Per germline, CDR1 MNHEY and CDR2 SVGAGI. Trimming stripped 2 bases from V and 6 bases from J, with 14 bases between. The CDR3 totals 15 residues. The CDR3 spells CASSYLQGRPNEQFF. The CDR3 DNA follows: TGTGCCAGCAGTTACCTTCAGGGCAGACCCAATGAGCAGTTCTTC.

V gene TRBV6-5 combines with J gene TRBJ2-7, with 7 bases fitting TRBD2. This CDR3 comprises 15 residues. CDR1 is MNHEY, CDR2 SVGAGI, per germline. After removal of 10 bases from V and 4 bases from J, the junction contained 16 bases not matched to a gene. In nucleotides, the CDR3 is TGTGCCACCACTACGGGGAGGGGTCATCGGTACGAGCAGTACTTC. Protein: CATTTGRGHRYEQYF.

The chain combines TRBV7-3 with TRBJ2-5; 11 bases map to TRBD2. CDR3 length: 17 residues. V shed 2 bases, J shed 5 bases, and the junction held 10 bases outside the gene matches. The germline V gene encodes CDR1 SGHTA and CDR2 FQGTGA. CDR3 coding DNA: TGTGCCAGCAGCTTATCGGCTAGCGGGAGGATGGGGGAGACCCAGTACTTC. It codes for CASSLSASGRMGETQYF.

The gene calls are TRBV7-2 and TRBJ2-1, with 8 bases that match TRBD2. The trim removed 4 bases at V and 6 bases at J, leaving 5 bases unmatched. Germline loops: CDR1 SGHTA, CDR2 FQGNSA. The CDR3 spans 14 residues. DNA for the CDR3: TGTGCCAGCAGCTCCCTGGCGGGAGGCAATGAGCAGTTCTTC. It specifies CASSSLAGGNEQFF.

The chain employs TRBV7-9 and TRBJ2-7, with 9 nucleotides matching TRBD1. V gave up 4 bases and J gave up 6 bases; unmatched junction bases: 10. The CDR3 contains 15 residues. Germline V gene lookup returns CDR1 SEHNR and CDR2 FQNEAQ (reference sequence). The CDR3 coding sequence is TGTGCCAGCAGCTCCCGGAGGGACAGGGTAGGCGAGCAGTACTTC. Translating gives CASSSRRDRVGEQYF. Full variable domain (rest looked up from reference TRBV7-9 and TRBJ2-7): DTGVSQNPRHKITKRGQNVTFRCDPISEHNRLYWYRQTLGQGPEFLTYFQNEAQLEKSRLLSDRFSAERPKGSFSTLEIQRTEQGDSAMYLCASSSRRDRVGEQYFGPGTRLTVT.

The CDR3 bases are TGTGCCAGCAGCTTGGTCACGGGGGGATGGGGCTACACCTTC. As protein: CASSLVTGGWGYTF. The V call is TRBV5-8, the J call TRBJ1-2, with TRBD1 as a possible D gene (5 bases). Germline CDR1 is SGHTS and CDR2 is YDEGEE. The CDR3 covers 14 residues. Trimming removed 0 bases from V and 8 bases from J, with 14 bases in between.

The J gene is TRBJ2-1, the V gene TRBV3-1 (or the pseudogene TRBV3-2); maybe TRBD2 (5 bases). Trimming stripped 2 bases from V and 0 bases from J, with 11 bases between. This CDR3 spans 16 amino acids. Germline CDR1 and CDR2: LGHDT and YNNKEL (reference sequence). The CDR3 DNA reads TGTGCCAGCAGCCAACTCCCGGGAAGCTCCTACAATGAGCAGTTCTTC. Translated, it gives CASSQLPGSSYNEQFF.

This sequence joins TRBV3-1 (or the pseudogene TRBV3-2) and TRBJ2-1; tentative D call: TRBD2 (6 bases). Trimming pared 4 bases from V and 4 bases from J, leaving 20 bases between. Germline V lookup: CDR1 LGHDT, CDR2 YNNKEL (reference sequence). The CDR3 is 17 amino acids. The chain's CDR3 is CASSPWAASDRYNEQFF. The CDR3 coding sequence is TGTGCCAGCAGCCCGTGGGCGGCTAGCGACAGATACAATGAGCAGTTCTTC.

This chain uses TRBV11-2 with TRBJ2-2; TRBD1 aligns across 8 bases. V lost 7 bases, J lost 6 bases, and 13 bases stayed unmatched. CDR3 length: 16 residues. The germline gives CDR1 SGHAT, CDR2 FQNNGV. CDR3 nucleotides: TGTGCCAGCAAGGATCAGACAGGGGTTCGCGCCGGGGAGCTGTTTTTT. Protein: CASKDQTGVRAGELFF.

The chain couples TRBV24-1 to TRBJ2-3, with D hard to call. The CDR3 runs to 15 residues. Trimming pared 3 bases from V and 4 bases from J, leaving 13 bases between. Looked up from germline, CDR1 is KGHDR and CDR2 is SFDVKD. The CDR3 loop is CATSDADRGPDTQYF. CDR3 DNA: TGTGCCACCAGTGATGCGGATCGCGGCCCAGATACGCAGTATTTT.

A single count supports this clone. The chain couples TRBV9 to TRBJ1-2; D gene unclear. Germline CDR1 reads SGDLS; CDR2 reads YYNGEE. Trimming stripped 3 bases from V and 3 bases from J, with 21 bases between. CDR3 length: 17 residues. DNA for the CDR3: TGTGCCAGCAGCGGATTGGGCGGAGGCGACGAACACTATGGCTACACCTTC. Translated, it gives CASSGLGGGDEHYGYTF.

This sequence joins TRBV6-5 and TRBJ2-7; 9 nucleotides match TRBD2. The CDR3 is 14 residues long. Losses at the gene ends were 6 bases for V and 6 bases for J; bases not matched to a gene: 9. Germline lookup yields CDR1 MNHEY and CDR2 SVGAGI. CDR3 amino acids: CASRSRREGSEQYF. CDR3 DNA sequence: TGTGCCAGCAGATCCAGGCGGGAGGGCTCCGAGCAGTACTTC.

The rearrangement joins TRBV7-3 to TRBJ2-2; a possible D gene is TRBD1 (5 bases). The ends were cut back, 4 bases at V and 4 bases at J, with 13 bases in the middle. The germline V gene encodes CDR1 SGHTA and CDR2 FQGTGA. This CDR3 is built from 15 residues. CDR3: CASSSQGSGTGELFF. CDR3 bases: TGTGCCAGCAGCTCCCAGGGATCGGGCACCGGGGAGCTGTTTTTT.

J is TRBJ1-1 and V is TRBV7-3; 8 bases fit TRBD1. The CDR3 contains 17 residues. Germline CDR1 is SGHTA and CDR2 is FQGTGA. The V segment lost 1 base and the J segment 1 base; nucleotides outside the gene matches: 8. The DNA for the CDR3 is TGTGCCAGCAGCTTAAGGGGGCGAGGGACAGGGAACACTGAAGCTTTCTTT. Protein sequence: CASSLRGRGTGNTEAFF.

The chain joins TRBV2 to TRBJ2-5; 9 nucleotides agree with TRBD1. Trimming removed 6 bases from V and 5 bases from J; junction bases left unmatched: 7. The CDR3 contains 14 residues. Germline V gene lookup returns CDR1 SNHLY and CDR2 FYNNEI. The CDR3 spells CASSPGQGGETQYF. The CDR3 DNA sequence: TGTGCCAGCAGCCCGGGACAGGGTGGCGAGACCCAGTACTTC.

This clone was counted once. The V call is TRBV6-4, the J call TRBJ2-1; 13 bases agree with TRBD2. With V trimmed by 3 bases and J by 7 bases, 6 bases remained unmatched. There are 16 residues in the CDR3. Germline CDR1 is MRHNA and CDR2 is SNTAGT. The CDR3: CASSEGTSGMGNEQFF. In DNA form, the CDR3 reads TGTGCCAGCAGTGAGGGGACTAGCGGGATGGGAAATGAGCAGTTCTTC.

The chain uses TRBV5-1 and TRBJ2-3, with 11 bases lining up with TRBD2. Unmatched junction bases numbered 4, after V lost 4 bases and J lost 0 bases. The CDR3 sequence is 16 residues long. The V gene's germline CDR1 is SGHRS and CDR2 YFSETQ. The DNA of the CDR3 is TGCGCCAGCAGCCTGGGACTAGCGGCTAGCACAGATACGCAGTATTTT. Translated: CASSLGLAASTDTQYF. Full variable domain (remainder filled in from reference TRBV5-1 and TRBJ2-3): KAGVTQTPRYLIKTRGQQVTLSCSPISGHRSVSWYQQTPGQGLQFLFEYFSETQRNKGNFPGRFSGRQFSNSRSEMNVSTLELGDSALYLCASSLGLAASTDTQYFGPGTRLTVL.

This clone was observed a single time. The chain carries TRBV2 and TRBJ2-5; 8 bases align to TRBD2. Trimming at V came to 7 bases and at J to 5 bases, leaving 15 bases not matched to a gene. The germline CDR1 and CDR2 sequences are SNHLY and FYNNEI. This CDR3 is built from 16 residues. CDR3 coding DNA: TGTGCCAGCACCCTAGGGGGACTAGATGCGCGTGAGACCCAGTACTTC. It yields the protein CASTLGGLDARETQYF. The entire variable domain, with the rest obtained from reference TRBV2 and TRBJ2-5, is as follows: EPEVTQTPSHQVTQMGQEVILRCVPISNHLYFYWYRQILGQKVEFLVSFYNNEISEKSEIFDDQFSVERPDGSNFTLKIRSTKLEDSAMYFCASTLGGLDARETQYFGPGTRLLVL.

This chain uses TRBV5-4 with TRBJ2-1, with a weak D call TRBD2 (5 bases). The germline CDR1 and CDR2 sequences are SGHNT and YYREEE (reference sequence). The CDR3 totals 15 residues. Trimming cost V 0 bases and J 4 bases, with 11 bases left between them. As DNA, the CDR3 is TGTGCCAGCAGCTTGGGAAGCGGAAATTACAATGAGCAGTTCTTC. This sequence encodes CASSLGSGNYNEQFF.

The V call is TRBV14, the J call TRBJ2-5; TRBD1 matches at 7 bases. Trimming cost V 5 bases and J 5 bases; bases outside gene matches: 5. Germline V gene lookup returns CDR1 SGHDN and CDR2 FVKESK. This CDR3 contains 13 residues. DNA of the CDR3: TGTGCCAGCAGCTGGGACAGCCTGGAGACCCAGTACTTC. Translating it yields CASSWDSLETQYF.

The genes are TRBV14 and TRBJ2-5; 8 nucleotides agree with TRBD2. The CDR3 extends over 13 amino acids. The trim removed 4 bases at V and 7 bases at J, leaving 5 bases unmatched. CDR1 is SGHDN, CDR2 FVKESK, per germline. The chain's CDR3 is CASSPGLVGTQYF. CDR3 nucleotide sequence: TGTGCCAGCAGCCCGGGACTAGTAGGGACCCAGTACTTC.

This clone was found a few times. The chain has TRBV24-1 and TRBJ2-7, with 12 positions matching TRBD1. The junction had 7 bases not matched to a gene; V was cut back by 5 bases and J by 0 bases. The V gene's germline CDR1 is KGHDR and CDR2 SFDVKD. CDR3 length equals 17 residues. The CDR3 nucleotides read TGTGCCACCAGTGCCGGGACAGGGGGCCCTAGCTCCTACGAGCAGTACTTC. This gives the protein CATSAGTGGPSSYEQYF.